This T cell receptor beta chain was captured by sequencing in a study of T cells after yellow fever vaccination. TCRdb itself ran the 5' RACE reads through MiXCR, one entry per CDR3 protein. The sample yields a few hundred thousand distinct CDR3 sequences, about 17% seen once. The CDR3 has 16 residues. Trimming pared 2 bases from V and 7 bases from J, leaving 21 bases between. The germline V gene has CDR1 GTSNPN and CDR2 SVGIG (reference sequence). This rearrangement joins TRBV30 to TRBJ1-5, with a tentative D call TRBD1 (5 bases). Here the sequenced sample was PBMCs, taken before the yellow fever booster vaccination. This sequence was found in a man between 18 and 29 years old who received the YFV17D yellow fever vaccine. CDR3 bases: TGTGCCTGGAGTACCCCCGGGACCCTACTAGGCCAGCCCCAGCATTTT. This gives the protein CAWSTPGTLLGQPQHF.